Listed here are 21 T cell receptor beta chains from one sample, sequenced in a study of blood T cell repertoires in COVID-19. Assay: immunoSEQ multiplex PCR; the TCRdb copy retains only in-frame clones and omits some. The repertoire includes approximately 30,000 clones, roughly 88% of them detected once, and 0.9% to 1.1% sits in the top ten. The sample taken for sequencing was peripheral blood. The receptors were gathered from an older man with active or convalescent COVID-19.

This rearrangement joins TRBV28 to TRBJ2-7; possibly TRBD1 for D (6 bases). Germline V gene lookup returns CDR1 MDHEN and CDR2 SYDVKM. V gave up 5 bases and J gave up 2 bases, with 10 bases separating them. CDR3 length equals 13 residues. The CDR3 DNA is TGTGCCAGCAGTCGATCAGGGGCCTACGAGCAGTACTTC. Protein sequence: CASSRSGAYEQYF.

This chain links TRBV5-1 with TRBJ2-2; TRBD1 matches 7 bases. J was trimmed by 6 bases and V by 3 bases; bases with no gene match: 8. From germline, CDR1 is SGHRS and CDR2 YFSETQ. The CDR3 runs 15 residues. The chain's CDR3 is CASSSGTEGAGELFF. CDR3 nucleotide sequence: TGCGCCAGCAGCTCCGGGACAGAGGGAGCCGGGGAGCTGTTTTTT.

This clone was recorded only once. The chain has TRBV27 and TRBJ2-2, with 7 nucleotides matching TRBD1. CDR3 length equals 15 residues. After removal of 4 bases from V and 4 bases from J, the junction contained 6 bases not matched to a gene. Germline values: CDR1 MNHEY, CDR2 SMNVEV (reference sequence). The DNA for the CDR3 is TGTGCCAGCAGTTCTACAGGGGTGGTCACCGGGGAGCTGTTTTTT. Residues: CASSSTGVVTGELFF.

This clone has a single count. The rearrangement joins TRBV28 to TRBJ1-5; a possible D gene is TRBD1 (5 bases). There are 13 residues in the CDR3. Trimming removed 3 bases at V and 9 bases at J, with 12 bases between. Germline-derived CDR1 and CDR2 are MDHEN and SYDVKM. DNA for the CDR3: TGTGCCAGCAGTTTTTCTCCAGGGTTGCCCCAGCATTTT. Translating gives CASSFSPGLPQHF.

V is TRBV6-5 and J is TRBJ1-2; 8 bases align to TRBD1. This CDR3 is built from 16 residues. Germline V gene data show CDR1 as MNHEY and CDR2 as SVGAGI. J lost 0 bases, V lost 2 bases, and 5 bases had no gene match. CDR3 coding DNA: TGTGCCAGCAGTTACCTGACAGGGGTGGCTAACTATGGCTACACCTTC. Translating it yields CASSYLTGVANYGYTF.

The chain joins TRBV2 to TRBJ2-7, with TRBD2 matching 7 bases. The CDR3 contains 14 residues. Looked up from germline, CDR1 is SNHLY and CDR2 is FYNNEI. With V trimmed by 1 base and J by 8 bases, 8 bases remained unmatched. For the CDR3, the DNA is TGTGCCAGCAGTGAAGGGACTAGAGCCCCCCAGCAGTACTTC. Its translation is CASSEGTRAPQQYF.

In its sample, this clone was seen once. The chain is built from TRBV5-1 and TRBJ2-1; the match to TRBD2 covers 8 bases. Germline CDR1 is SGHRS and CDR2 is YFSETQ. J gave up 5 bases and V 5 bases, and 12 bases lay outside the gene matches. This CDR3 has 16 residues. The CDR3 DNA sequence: TGCGCCAGCAGTACTGTTCCGGGAGGGCCGGACAATGAGCAGTTCTTC. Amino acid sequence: CASSTVPGGPDNEQFF.

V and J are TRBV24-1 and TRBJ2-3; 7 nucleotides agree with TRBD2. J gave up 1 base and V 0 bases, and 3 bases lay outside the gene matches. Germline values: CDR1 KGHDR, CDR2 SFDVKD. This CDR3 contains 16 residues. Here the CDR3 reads CATSDLPGLGTDTQYF. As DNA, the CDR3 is TGTGCCACCAGTGATTTGCCTGGACTAGGCACAGATACGCAGTATTTT.

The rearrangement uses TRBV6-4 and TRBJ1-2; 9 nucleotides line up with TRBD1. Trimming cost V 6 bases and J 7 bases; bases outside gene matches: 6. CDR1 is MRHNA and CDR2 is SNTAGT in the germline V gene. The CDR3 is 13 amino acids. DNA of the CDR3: TGTGCCAGCAGACCCGGGACAGGGTTTGGCTACACCTTC. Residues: CASRPGTGFGYTF.

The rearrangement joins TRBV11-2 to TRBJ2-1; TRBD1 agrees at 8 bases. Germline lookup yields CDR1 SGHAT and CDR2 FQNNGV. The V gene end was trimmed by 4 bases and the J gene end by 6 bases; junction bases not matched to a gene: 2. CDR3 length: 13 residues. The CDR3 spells CASSSDRGNEQFF. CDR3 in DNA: TGTGCCAGCAGCTCAGACAGGGGCAATGAGCAGTTCTTC.

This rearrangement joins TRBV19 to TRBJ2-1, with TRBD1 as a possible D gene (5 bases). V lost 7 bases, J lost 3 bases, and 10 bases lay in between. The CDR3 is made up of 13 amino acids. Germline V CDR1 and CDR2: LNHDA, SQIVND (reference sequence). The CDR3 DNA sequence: TGTGCCAGTAAGGGGATCCGCTACAATGAGCAGTTCTTC. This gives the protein CASKGIRYNEQFF.

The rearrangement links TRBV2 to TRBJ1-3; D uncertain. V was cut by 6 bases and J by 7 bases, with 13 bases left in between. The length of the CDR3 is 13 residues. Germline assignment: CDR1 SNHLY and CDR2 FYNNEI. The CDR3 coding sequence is TGTGCCAGCAGAGAGTACGGGAGCAACACCATATATTTT. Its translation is CASREYGSNTIYF.

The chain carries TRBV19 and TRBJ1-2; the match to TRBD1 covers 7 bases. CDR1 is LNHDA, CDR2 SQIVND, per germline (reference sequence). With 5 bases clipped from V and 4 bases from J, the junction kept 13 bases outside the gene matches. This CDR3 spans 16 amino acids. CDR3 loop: CASSVLRDSSGYGYTF. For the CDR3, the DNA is TGTGCCAGTAGTGTCCTCCGGGACAGTAGTGGCTATGGCTACACCTTC.

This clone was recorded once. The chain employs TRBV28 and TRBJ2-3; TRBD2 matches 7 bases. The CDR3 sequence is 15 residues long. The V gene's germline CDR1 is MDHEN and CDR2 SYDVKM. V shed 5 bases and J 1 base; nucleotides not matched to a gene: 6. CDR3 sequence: CASSPLLAGTDTQYF. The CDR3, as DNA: TGTGCCAGCAGTCCCCTTCTAGCGGGCACAGATACGCAGTATTTT.

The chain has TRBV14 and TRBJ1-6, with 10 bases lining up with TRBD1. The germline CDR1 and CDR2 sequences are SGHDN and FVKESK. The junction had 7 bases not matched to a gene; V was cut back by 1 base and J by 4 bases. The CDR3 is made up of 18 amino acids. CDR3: CASSQAGTGVRYNSPLHF. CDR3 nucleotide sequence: TGTGCCAGCAGCCAAGCCGGGACAGGGGTACGATATAATTCACCCCTCCACTTT.

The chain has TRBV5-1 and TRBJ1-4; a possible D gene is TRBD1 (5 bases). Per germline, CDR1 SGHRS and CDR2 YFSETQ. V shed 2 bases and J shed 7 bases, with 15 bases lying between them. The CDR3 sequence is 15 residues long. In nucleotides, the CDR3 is TGCGCCAGCAGCTTCCTCTCAGGGTTAGGTGAAAAACTGTTTTTT. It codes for CASSFLSGLGEKLFF.

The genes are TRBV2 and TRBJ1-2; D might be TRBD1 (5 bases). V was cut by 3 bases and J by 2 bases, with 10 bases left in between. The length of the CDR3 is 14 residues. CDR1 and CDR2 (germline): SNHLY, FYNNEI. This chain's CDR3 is CASSDKGRNYGYTF. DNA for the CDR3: TGTGCCAGCAGTGACAAGGGGCGAAACTATGGCTACACCTTC.

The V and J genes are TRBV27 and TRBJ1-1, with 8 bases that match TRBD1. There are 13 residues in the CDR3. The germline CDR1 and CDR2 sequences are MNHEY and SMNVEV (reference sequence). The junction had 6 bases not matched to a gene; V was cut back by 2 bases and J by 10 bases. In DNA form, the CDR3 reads TGTGCCAGCAGTTTACCAGGGGGCTCGGGAGCTTTCTTT. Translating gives CASSLPGGSGAFF.

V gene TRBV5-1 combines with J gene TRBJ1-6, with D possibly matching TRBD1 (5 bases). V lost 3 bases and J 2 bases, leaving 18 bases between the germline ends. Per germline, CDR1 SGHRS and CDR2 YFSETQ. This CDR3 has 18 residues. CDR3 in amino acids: CASSWTPGGRTYNSPLHF. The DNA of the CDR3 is TGCGCCAGCAGCTGGACGCCGGGGGGGAGGACCTATAATTCACCCCTCCACTTT.

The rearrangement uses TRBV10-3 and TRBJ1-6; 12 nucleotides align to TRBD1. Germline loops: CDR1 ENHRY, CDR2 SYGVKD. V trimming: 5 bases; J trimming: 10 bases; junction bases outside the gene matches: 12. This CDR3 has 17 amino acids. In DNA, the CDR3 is TGTGCCATCAGTCAGAGGGGACAGGGGGCAGAGGGATCACCCCTCCACTTT. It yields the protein CAISQRGQGAEGSPLHF.

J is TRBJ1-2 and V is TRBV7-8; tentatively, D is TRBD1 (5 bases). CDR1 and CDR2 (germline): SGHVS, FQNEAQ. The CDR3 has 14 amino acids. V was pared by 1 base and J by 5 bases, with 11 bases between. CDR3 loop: CASSLGTHLYGYTF. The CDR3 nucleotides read TGTGCCAGCAGCTTAGGGACACACTTATATGGCTACACCTTC.